The rows below give T cell receptor beta chains drawn from one sample of a study of CD8+ T cells in alopecia areata. TCRdb's copy holds only in-frame clones and misses some; the assay was immunoSEQ multiplex PCR. The sample has 150,000 or so clones; around 64% are singletons. The sequencing used CD8+ T cells sorted from blood, collected at week 0. These receptors were taken from a human donor with alopecia areata. CDR3s include the opening cysteine and the closing phenylalanine or tryptophan. Each record gives: D gene, clone size, V gene, J gene, CDR3 DNA, CDR3 protein. D genes are given only for firm matches. Rows give clone size only sometimes, using once, few, many, or a class for an expanded clone.

>NA|NA|TRBV5-1|TRBJ1-1
TGCGCCAGCAGCCTGAGCCGTTACACTGAAGCTTTCTTT
CASSLSRYTEAFF
>TRBD2|NA|TRBV6-1|TRBJ2-7
TGTGCCAGCAGTGAGGAGGTTAGCGGGGCATACGAGCAGTACTTC
CASSEEVSGAYEQYF
>NA|NA|TRBV6-6|TRBJ1-4
TGTGCCAGCAGTGGGCAGACTAATATAGAAAAACTGTTTTTT
CASSGQTNIEKLFF
>NA|once|TRBV6-5|TRBJ1-6
TGTGCCAGCAGCCCCTCTACCGGGCACGGCTCACCCCTCCACTTT
CASSPSTGHGSPLHF
>NA|once|TRBV13|TRBJ1-5
TGTGCCAGCAGCTTAGGAAGAAGCCAGCCCCAGCATTTT
CASSLGRSQPQHF
>NA|NA|TRBV6-5|TRBJ1-2
TGTGCCAGCAGTTACCAGGGGTACGGCTATGGCTACACCTTC
CASSYQGYGYGYTF
>NA|few|TRBV29-1|TRBJ1-1
TGCAGCGTACGGGGCACTGAAGCTTTCTTT
CSVRGTEAFF
>TRBD2|NA|TRBV5-1|TRBJ2-1
TGCGCCAGCAGCAAAGATTTCAGCGGGGGTTACAATGAGCAGTTCTTC
CASSKDFSGGYNEQFF
>NA|few|TRBV29-1|TRBJ2-1
TGCAGCGTTGAAGACCGTGGAGCCATCGAGCAGTTCTTC
CSVEDRGAIEQFF
>NA|few|TRBV15|TRBJ1-2
TGTGCCACCAGCAGAGATGTTGGATATACACTATTTGGCTACACCTTC
CATSRDVGYTLFGYTF
>NA|once|TRBV30|TRBJ2-1
TGTGCCTGGAGTCCGACAGTAAATGAGCAGTTCTTC
CAWSPTVNEQFF
>NA|NA|TRBV13|TRBJ1-1
TGTGCCAGCAGTTCGGGGGGCACTGAAGCTTTCTTT
CASSSGGTEAFF
>NA|NA|TRBV29-1|TRBJ1-2
TGCAGCGTTGCATCCTATGGCTACACCTTC
CSVASYGYTF
>NA|NA|TRBV30|TRBJ2-2
TGTGCCTGGGTAGGCGGGAACACCGGGGAGCTGTTTTTT
CAWVGGNTGELFF
>NA|NA|TRBV1|TRBJ2-3
TGCACCAGCAGCCAAGGCGGGGACCCCTACACAGATACGCAGTATTTT
CTSSQGGDPYTDTQYF
>TRBD1|NA|TRBV29-1|TRBJ1-1
TGCAGCGTATACGACAGGGGAGTGCGGATGAACACTGAAGCTTTCTTT
CSVYDRGVRMNTEAFF
>TRBD1|NA|TRBV4-1|TRBJ1-6
TGCGCCAGCAGCCAAGCCACAGGGGGTCCCAATTCACCCCTCCACTTT
CASSQATGGPNSPLHF
>TRBD2|NA|TRBV25-1|TRBJ2-2
TGTGCCAGCAGTTCCCGGGGGGGACCCGGGGAGCTGTTTTTT
CASSSRGGPGELFF
>NA|NA|TRBV29-1|TRBJ2-6
TGCAGCGTTGCTGCCGAGGGGGGGCGAGAGAGCTCTGGGGCCAACGTCCTGACTTTC
CSVAAEGGRESSGANVLTF
>NA|NA|TRBV5-1|TRBJ2-7
TGCGCCAGCAGCCCCACCGCAGGGAAGGGGAACGAGCAGTACTTC
CASSPTAGKGNEQYF
>NA|NA|TRBV13|TRBJ1-1
TGTGCCAGCAGCCCCCGAAACACTGAAGCTTTCTTT
CASSPRNTEAFF
>TRBD1|few|TRBV29-1|TRBJ2-7
TGCAGCGTTGAAAGGACAGGGGCGGGGGAGCAGTACTTC
CSVERTGAGEQYF
>TRBD1|few|TRBV7-9|TRBJ2-2
TGTGCCAGCAGCGCTAGGACAGGGCTCACCGGGGAGCTGTTTTTT
CASSARTGLTGELFF
>TRBD1|few|TRBV7-9|TRBJ2-7
TGTGCCAGCAGCTCTAACAGGGGAAGGGACCCCTACGAGCAGTACTTC
CASSSNRGRDPYEQYF
>NA|NA|TRBV6-5|TRBJ1-2
TGTGCCAGCAGTTACTCACAAAACTATGGCTACACCTTC
CASSYSQNYGYTF
>NA|NA|TRBV19|TRBJ1-2
TGTGCCAGTAGTATAGTGGGAATTAACTATGGCTACACCTTC
CASSIVGINYGYTF
>TRBD1|few|TRBV5-1|TRBJ2-7
TGCGCCAGCAGCCCTGGACAGGGGGCTTACGAGCAGTACTTC
CASSPGQGAYEQYF
>TRBD1|NA|TRBV30|TRBJ2-5
TGTGCCTGGAGCCCAGGGACAGGGAAGACCCAGTACTTC
CAWSPGTGKTQYF
>TRBD1|NA|TRBV6-5|TRBJ2-1
TGTGCCAGCAGGCAGGGGGTCAGCTCCTACAATGAGCAGTTCTTC
CASRQGVSSYNEQFF
>NA|NA|TRBV12-5|TRBJ1-1
TGTGCTAGTGGTTTGCCCACAGGGTCGGGCACTGAAGCTTTCTTT
CASGLPTGSGTEAFF
>NA|few|TRBV27|TRBJ2-5
TGTGCCAGCAGAATATACGGTCGCAGGGTATTGGGGGAGAGAGAGACCCAGTACTTC
CASRIYGRRVLGERETQYF
>NA|NA|TRBV10-3|TRBJ1-1
TGTGCCACACTTCAGGGGAACACTGAAGCTTTCTTT
CATLQGNTEAFF
>NA|NA|TRBV7-8|TRBJ2-1
TGTGCCAGCAGCTTAGTTGCAGGGGCCCTCTCCTACAATGAGCAGTTCTTC
CASSLVAGALSYNEQFF
>TRBD2|NA|TRBV29-1|TRBJ2-5
TGCAGCGTTGAAAAGCGGGGGGTAAAAGAGACCCAGTACTTC
CSVEKRGVKETQYF
>TRBD2|NA|TRBV30|TRBJ2-7
TGTGCCTGTAGCGGGGGAGGCTACGAGCAGTACTTC
CACSGGGYEQYF
>NA|NA|TRBV5-6|TRBJ2-5
TGTGCCAGCAGCTCGGTCCTGGAGACCCAGTACTTC
CASSSVLETQYF
>TRBD2|NA|TRBV5-1|TRBJ2-2
TGCGCCAGCAGCCTAGCGGGGGGACCGAACACCGGGGAGCTGTTTTTT
CASSLAGGPNTGELFF
>NA|NA|TRBV7-2|TRBJ2-5
TGTGCCAGCAGCTTAGATGGTCGGGAGACCCAGTACTTC
CASSLDGRETQYF
>NA|once|TRBV7-9|TRBJ2-7
TGTGCCAGCAGTTCATCCAGGGGACGCTCCTACGAGCAGTACTTC
CASSSSRGRSYEQYF
>NA|few|TRBV5-6|TRBJ2-4
TGTGCCAGCAGCTTGGTCCAAGACAACGTAGCCAAAAACATTCAGTACTTC
CASSLVQDNVAKNIQYF
>NA|NA|TRBV5-6|TRBJ2-7
TGTGCCAGCAGCTTGGGTCGCTACGAGCAGTACTTC
CASSLGRYEQYF
>TRBD1|NA|TRBV14|TRBJ2-3
TGTGCCAGCAGCCCGGGACAGGGCGGCACAGATACGCAGTATTTT
CASSPGQGGTDTQYF
>NA|NA|TRBV14|TRBJ1-3
TGTGCCAGCAGCCAACTATCGGACCGGAACACCATATATTTT
CASSQLSDRNTIYF
>NA|once|TRBV29-1|TRBJ2-5
TGCAGCGTTGGGCAGCAATTGCCCCGAGGAGGGACCCAGTACTTC
CSVGQQLPRGGTQYF
>NA|NA|TRBV2|TRBJ1-5
TGTGCCAGCAGACGTCGGGGGGGAAGCAATCAGCCCCAGCATTTT
CASRRRGGSNQPQHF
>NA|NA|TRBV5-6|TRBJ2-7
TGTGCCAGCAGTTCCTGGAGGAGGGCCGCCGAGCAGTACTTC
CASSSWRRAAEQYF
>NA|NA|TRBV29-1|TRBJ2-2
TGCAGCGTCGTCGGGCGGGGAACGGCCGGGGAGCTGTTTTTT
CSVVGRGTAGELFF
>NA|few|TRBV27|TRBJ1-2
TGTGCCAGCAGTTCCGGGACCGCCTCCGCCTATGGCTACACCTTC
CASSSGTASAYGYTF
>NA|NA|TRBV13|TRBJ1-1
TGTGCCAGCAGCTTAGGGGGACCTTGGGACACTGAAGCTTTCTTT
CASSLGGPWDTEAFF
>TRBD1|NA|TRBV4-2|TRBJ1-1
TGTGCCAGCAGCCAAGGCGGGGACAGGGCGCCTCTGTCTTTCTTT
CASSQGGDRAPLSFF
>NA|few|TRBV6-5|TRBJ2-2
TGTGCCAGCAGTTACCCAAACCGGGTTAGCACCGGGGAGCTGTTTTTT
CASSYPNRVSTGELFF
>NA|NA|TRBV5-1|TRBJ2-7
TGCGCCAGCAGCTTGGAGGGCAAAACCTACGAGCAGTACTTC
CASSLEGKTYEQYF
>TRBD2|NA|TRBV28|TRBJ2-7
TGTGCCAGCAACTTACTAGCGGGGGGCCACGAGCAGTACTTC
CASNLLAGGHEQYF
>NA|once|TRBV30|TRBJ2-2
TGTGCCTGGAGTGATGGCGTCGGGTGGACCGGGGAGCTGTTTTTT
CAWSDGVGWTGELFF
>NA|NA|TRBV27|TRBJ2-7
TGTGCCAGCAGTGACCACCGACACGAGCAGTACTTC
CASSDHRHEQYF
>NA|NA|TRBV4-1|TRBJ1-1
TGCGCCAGCAGCCAAGACGGCGGGGTGCCTTTCTTT
CASSQDGGVPFF
>NA|few|TRBV25-1|TRBJ2-7
TGTGCCAGCAGTGAAGTAGGCTACGAGCAGTACTTC
CASSEVGYEQYF
>NA|NA|TRBV30|TRBJ1-1
TGTGCCTGGAGTGTTGGGGGGACTGAAGCTTTCTTT
CAWSVGGTEAFF
>NA|NA|TRBV15|TRBJ1-1
TGTGCCACCAGCAGGATTCTTAACACTGAAGCTTTCTTT
CATSRILNTEAFF
>NA|NA|TRBV13|TRBJ1-2
TGTGCCAGCAGCCTTCGGGACCTCTATGGCTACACCTTC
CASSLRDLYGYTF